The sample holds many counts of the clone carrying this T cell receptor beta chain. Its antigen is as yet unknown. The data derive from a study of Graves' ophthalmopathy and Graves' hyperthyroidism. Study-level results: Clonotypes were expanded in thyroid at above 0.001 frequency, and most also appeared in blood. With about 71% sensitivity and about 72% specificity, the model predicted ophthalmopathy progression.

CDR1 and CDR2 (germline): DFQATT, SNEGSKA (reference sequence). The CDR3 spans 14 residues. V lost 2 bases and J 6 bases, leaving 14 bases between the germline ends. The TCR beta CDR3 regions underwent amplification from RNA transcripts. Investigators did first-round RT-PCR with HTBI primers, then second-round multiplex PCR. One entry per CDR3 protein, called by TCRdb with MiXCR from the multiplex PCR reads. The table records tens of thousands of distinct CDR3 sequences, approximately 50% of them present only once. Disease in donors with ophthalmopathy had moderate-to-severe activity, CAS ≥3, NOSPECS ≥4 and under 3 months' duration.

The TCR was taken from an adult woman with Graves' ophthalmopathy. V is TRBV20-1 and J is TRBJ2-1; no definite D call. The sequenced sample consisted of peripheral blood. The CDR3 is CSARNAASPNEQFF. CDR3 nucleotide sequence: TGCAGTGCTAGAAACGCCGCCAGCCCCAATGAGCAGTTCTTC.